One TCR beta chain is described in this entry. Its antigen is not known. The sample belongs to a study of shared clonotypes between healthy human individuals. Study overall: Researchers assigned three CD4 naive, three CD4 memory, two CD8 naive and one CD8 memory plate to each donor. Findings and caveats of the study: Exclusively blood specimens were collected; tissue repertoires likely differ. Non-shared clonotypes had lower generation probabilities than those shared by all four donors. Although depth was large, rarefaction showed that sequencing of the sorted subsets was incomplete.

TCRdb's copy holds only in-frame clones and misses some; the assay was immunoSEQ multiplex PCR. The sample carries hundreds of thousands of clones, approximately 74% recorded once. The TCR originated in a woman between 25 and 40 years old in good health. Sequencing used memory CD4+ T cells sorted from blood. Subset noted: CD45RA-negative fraction.

In DNA form, the CDR3 reads TGTGCCATCAGCTCGGGAGGAACCAAAAACATTCAGTACTTC. Translating it yields CAISSGGTKNIQYF. The chain employs TRBV10-3 and TRBJ2-4, with 7 bases fitting TRBD2. The CDR3 loop spans 14 amino acids. With 6 bases clipped from V and 2 bases from J, the junction kept 4 bases outside the gene matches. Germline CDR1 reads ENHRY; CDR2 reads SYGVKD.